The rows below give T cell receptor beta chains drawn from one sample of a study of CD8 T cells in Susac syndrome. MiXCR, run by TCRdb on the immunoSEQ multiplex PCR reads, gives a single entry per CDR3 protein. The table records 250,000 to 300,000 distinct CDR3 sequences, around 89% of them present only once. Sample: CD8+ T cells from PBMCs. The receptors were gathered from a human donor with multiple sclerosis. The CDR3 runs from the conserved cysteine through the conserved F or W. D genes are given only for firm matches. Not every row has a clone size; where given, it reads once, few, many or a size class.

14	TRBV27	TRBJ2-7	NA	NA	TGTGCCAGCAGTGGCAGACAGGTACCCTACGAGCAGTACTTC	CASSGRQVPYEQYF
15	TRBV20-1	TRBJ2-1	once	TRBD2	TGCAGTGCTTCACCGGGCGGGAGGTCCTACAATGAGCAGTTCTTC	CSASPGGRSYNEQFF
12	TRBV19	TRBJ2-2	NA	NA	TGTGCCAGTAGTAGGACTCCCGGGGAGCTGTTTTTT	CASSRTPGELFF
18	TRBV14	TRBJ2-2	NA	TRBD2	TGTGCCAGCAGCCAAGCCCCGGGACTAGCGGGTAACACCGGGGAGCTGTTTTTT	CASSQAPGLAGNTGELFF
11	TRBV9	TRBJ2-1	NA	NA	TGTGCCAGCAGCGTAGGTCCAGAGCAGTTCTTC	CASSVGPEQFF
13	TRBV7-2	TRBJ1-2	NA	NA	TGTGCCAGCAGCTTAGCAAATCTCTATGGCTACACCTTC	CASSLANLYGYTF
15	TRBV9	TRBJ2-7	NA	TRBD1	TGTGCCAGCAGCGCTGGGGGACAGGGACCCCACGAGCAGTACTTC	CASSAGGQGPHEQYF
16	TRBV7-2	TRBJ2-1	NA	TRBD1	TGTGCCAGCAGCTTAACCCGGACAGGCCGATACAATGAGCAGTTCTTC	CASSLTRTGRYNEQFF
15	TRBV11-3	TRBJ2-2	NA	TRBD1	TGTGCCACTAGGCGGGACAGGGCTGACACCGGGGAGCTGTTTTTT	CATRRDRADTGELFF
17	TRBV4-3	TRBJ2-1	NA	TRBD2	TGCGCCAGCAGCCAAGCGTGGACTAGCGGGAGATACAATGAGCAGTTCTTC	CASSQAWTSGRYNEQFF